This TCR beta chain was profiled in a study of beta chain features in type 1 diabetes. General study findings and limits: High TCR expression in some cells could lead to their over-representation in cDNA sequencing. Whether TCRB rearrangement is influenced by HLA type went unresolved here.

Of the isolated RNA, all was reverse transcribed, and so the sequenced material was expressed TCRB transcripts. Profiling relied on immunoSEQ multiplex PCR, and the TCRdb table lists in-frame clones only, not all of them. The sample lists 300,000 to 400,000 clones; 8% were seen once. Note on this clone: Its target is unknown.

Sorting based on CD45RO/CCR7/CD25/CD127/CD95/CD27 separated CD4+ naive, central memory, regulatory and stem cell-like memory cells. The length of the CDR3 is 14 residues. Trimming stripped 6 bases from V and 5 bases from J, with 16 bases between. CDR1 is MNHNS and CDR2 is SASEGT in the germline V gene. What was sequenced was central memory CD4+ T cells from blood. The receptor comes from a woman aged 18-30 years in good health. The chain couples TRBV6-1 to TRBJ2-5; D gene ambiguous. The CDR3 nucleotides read TGTGCCAGCAGCGATCAGCAGTTGAGGGAGACCCAGTACTTC. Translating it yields CASSDQQLRETQYF.